These 7 T cell receptor beta chains were sequenced from one sample in a study of T cell responses to AZD1222 COVID-19 vaccine. Produced via immunoSEQ multiplex PCR; TCRdb's table is partial and in-frame only. The sample consists of over 90,000 clones, 88% of them appearing once. Source: peripheral blood, taken 28 days after the second AZD1222 dose. The receptor set was obtained from an adult who received the AZD1222 COVID-19 vaccine.

This chain uses TRBV7-2 with TRBJ1-4, with unresolved D. Trimming removed 1 base at V and 3 bases at J, with 12 bases between. The CDR3 contains 16 residues. CDR1 is SGHTA, CDR2 FQGNSA, per germline. The CDR3 region is CASSLVVAGPNEKLFF. The CDR3 DNA reads as TGTGCCAGCAGCTTAGTGGTTGCAGGCCCTAATGAAAAACTGTTTTTT.

J is TRBJ1-1 and V is TRBV5-1; perhaps TRBD1 as D (6 bases). V lost 3 bases to trimming and J lost 1 base, with 16 bases between them. This CDR3 comprises 16 residues. Germline CDR1 SGHRS, CDR2 YFSETQ. The CDR3 bases are TGCGCCAGCAGCTGGGGGGGCGGCCCTTCGAACACTGAAGCTTTCTTT. It translates to CASSWGGGPSNTEAFF.

DNA of the CDR3: TGTGCCAGCAGCTCCGGGACTAGCCAATCCCCGGGAAACATTCAGTACTTC. Its translation: CASSSGTSQSPGNIQYF. The chain carries TRBV2 and TRBJ2-4; 9 bases match TRBD2. V shed 6 bases and J 6 bases; nucleotides not matched to a gene: 15. Germline V gene data show CDR1 as SNHLY and CDR2 as FYNNEI. The CDR3 is made up of 17 amino acids.

The chain carries TRBV10-2 and TRBJ2-1, with D perhaps TRBD2 (6 bases). The V gene's germline CDR1 is WSHSY and CDR2 SAAADI. V lost 6 bases and J 0 bases, leaving 27 bases between the germline ends. CDR3 length: 20 residues. CDR3 in amino acids: CASRSRLGAGPLDSYNEQFF. The CDR3, as DNA: TGCGCCAGCAGGTCCCGCCTTGGGGCGGGGCCCCTTGACTCCTACAATGAGCAGTTCTTC.

The CDR3 DNA follows: TGTGCCAGCAGTTACGGCGGGGGGGCCGGAGAGACCCAGTACTTC. Its translation: CASSYGGGAGETQYF. The V gene is TRBV6-5, the J gene TRBJ2-5; 9 nucleotides line up with TRBD2. The CDR3 runs to 15 residues. The V gene's germline CDR1 is MNHEY and CDR2 SVGAGI. V dropped 2 bases and J dropped 4; count of bases not matched to a gene: 5.

The chain uses TRBV20-1 and TRBJ1-1, with 8 bases fitting TRBD1. The CDR3 length is 11 residues. Germline-derived CDR1 and CDR2 are DFQATT and SNEGSKA (reference sequence). V was clipped by 7 bases and J by 8 bases; unmatched bases: 6. The CDR3 is CSEAGTGEAFF. CDR3 nucleotide sequence: TGCAGTGAAGCCGGGACAGGAGAAGCTTTCTTT.

The chain couples TRBV4-2 to TRBJ1-2; D perhaps matches TRBD1 (5 bases). The CDR3 is 12 amino acids. Germline lookup yields CDR1 LGHNA and CDR2 YNFKEQ. V was clipped by 1 base and J by 7 bases, with 7 bases between them. The CDR3 DNA reads as TGTGCCAGCAGCCAAGCCAGGGTTGGCTACACCTTC. Amino acid sequence: CASSQARVGYTF.